This T cell receptor beta chain came from a study of cytomegalovirus exposure and HLA in healthy donors. A remark on this clone: What it binds is not known.

Researchers ran the PCR with 60 Vbeta and 13 Jbeta primers. The authors' processing: Later reanalysis found around 84 million unique TCR beta chains, about 10 million of them shared. Repertoires were generated with immunoSEQ multiplex PCR, while TCRdb's copy carries only in-frame clones and drops some. The DNA was the basis for D and trimming; V, J and clone size are from that table. The repertoire consists of around 220,000 clones, with around 79% occurring once and the leading ten covering under 0.25%. Study results and limitations: Equally common other TCR beta chains were less clonally expanded than HLA-associated ones, a later analysis found. Investigators reported under 200 TCR beta chains as tied to cytomegalovirus. In an earlier analysis, about 87% or about 30%: the productive usage of most TCR beta V segments.

Looked up from germline, CDR1 is SNHLY and CDR2 is FYNNEI. V was clipped by 6 bases and J by 3 bases; unmatched bases: 4. This CDR3 contains 14 residues. The chain joins TRBV2 to TRBJ2-7; 11 bases match TRBD2. Material for sequencing was PBMCs. This TCR came from a girl aged 2 to 10 in good health and CMV-seronegative. The CDR3 loop reads CASRSGTSGYEQYF. CDR3 bases: TGTGCCAGCAGATCCGGGACTAGCGGCTACGAGCAGTACTTC.